Listed here are 25 T cell receptor beta chains from one sample, sequenced in a study of shared clonotypes between healthy human individuals. Sequenced by immunoSEQ multiplex PCR; TCRdb stores in-frame clones only, minus some. The top ten hold around 14% of the sample, which has about 470,000 clones, about 85% seen once. What was sequenced was PBMCs. The source of these receptors is a woman aged 40-49 years in good health. Some clones in this sample may be carry-over from other donors' samples.

This clone was counted a single time. This chain joins TRBV29-1 and TRBJ2-3; perhaps TRBD1 as D (5 bases). Germline CDR1 SQVTM, CDR2 ANQGSEA. This CDR3 is 13 amino acids long. Trimming took off 7 bases at V and 0 bases at J, with 11 bases between the two ends. The CDR3 sequence: CSADTTSTDTQYF. CDR3 DNA sequence: TGCAGCGCGGACACGACAAGCACAGATACGCAGTATTTT.

In its sample, this clone was seen a few times. This chain links TRBV13 with TRBJ2-3; possibly TRBD1 for D (5 bases). V shed 5 bases and J shed 2 bases, with 17 bases lying between them. Germline V gene sequence: CDR1 PRHDT, CDR2 FYEKMQ (reference sequence). CDR3 size: 16 residues. The CDR3 region is CASSLYRSGNTDTQYF. CDR3 bases: TGTGCCAGCAGCCTATACAGGAGTGGTAACACAGATACGCAGTATTTT.

This clone has just a few counts. The chain recombines TRBV7-8 with TRBJ2-7; a weak D match, TRBD1 (6 bases). From germline, CDR1 is SGHVS and CDR2 FQNEAQ. Trimming left V 2 bases short and J 6 bases short, with 11 bases between. The CDR3 runs to 13 residues. CDR3: CASSLRTDREQYF. The CDR3 nucleotides read TGTGCCAGCAGCTTAAGGACAGATCGCGAGCAGTACTTC. The full variable domain, with the rest looked up from reference TRBV7-8 and TRBJ2-7, is GAGVSQSPRYKVAKRGQDVALRCDPISGHVSLFWYQQALGQGPEFLTYFQNEAQLDKSGLPSDRFFAERPEGSVSTLKIQRTQQEDSAVYLCASSLRTDREQYFGPGTRLTVT.

This rearrangement joins TRBV7-9 to TRBJ2-5; 9 bases fit TRBD2. CDR1 is SEHNR and CDR2 is FQNEAQ in the germline V gene (reference sequence). The trim removed 4 bases at V and 5 bases at J, leaving 5 bases unmatched. There are 14 residues in the CDR3. CDR3 sequence reads: CASSSSGRRETQYF. Here the CDR3 DNA reads TGTGCCAGCAGCTCCAGCGGGAGGAGGGAGACCCAGTACTTC.

Turning to this clone: One end of the junction does not line up with germline, which may come from a read error. The CDR3 loop reads CAISLTTGSSHEQYF. CDR3 sequence (DNA): TGTGCCATCAGCCTGACGACAGGGTCCTCCCACGAGCAGTACTTC. The chain employs TRBV10-3 and TRBJ2-7; 7 bases line up with TRBD1. The CDR3 contains 15 residues. Germline loops: CDR1 ENHRY, CDR2 SYGVKD.

This clone was recorded only once. This rearrangement joins TRBV9 to TRBJ1-4, with a weak D call TRBD1 (6 bases). V lost 4 bases to trimming and J lost 4 bases, with 14 bases between them. This CDR3 is built from 15 residues. Germline CDR1 SGDLS, CDR2 YYNGEE. This chain's CDR3 is CASSPLQGFNEKLFF. The CDR3 DNA reads TGTGCCAGCAGCCCCCTACAGGGCTTTAATGAAAAACTGTTTTTT.

The rearrangement joins TRBV27 to TRBJ2-7; D uncertain. The CDR3 is made up of 13 amino acids. Trimming pared 0 bases from V and 0 bases from J, leaving 3 bases between. The germline V gene has CDR1 MNHEY and CDR2 SMNVEV (reference sequence). The CDR3, as DNA: TGTGCCAGCAGTTTATCTCGCTCCTACGAGCAGTACTTC. The encoded protein is CASSLSRSYEQYF.

The chain is built from TRBV5-5 and TRBJ1-4; D is uncertain. Trimming removed 2 bases from V and 8 bases from J, with 4 bases in between. CDR1 and CDR2 from the germline V gene are SGHKS and YYEKEE (reference sequence). CDR3 length: 11 residues. CDR3 sequence reads: CASSLREKLFF. DNA of the CDR3: TGTGCCAGCAGCTTACGGGAAAAACTGTTTTTT.

V is TRBV11-2 and J is TRBJ1-4, with D hard to call. In germline, CDR1 is SGHAT, CDR2 FQNNGV. V was pared by 5 bases and J by 8 bases, with 21 bases between. The CDR3 sequence is 16 residues long. The CDR3 reads CASSPRTGSTGEKLFF. For the CDR3, the DNA is TGTGCCAGCAGCCCGAGGACGGGTTCGACGGGGGAAAAACTGTTTTTT.

About this clone itself: Distinct nucleotide sequences in the sample also encode this CDR3. V gene TRBV7-8 combines with J gene TRBJ1-5; D uncertain. The V and J ends lost 1 base and 7 bases respectively, with 5 bases between them. Germline values: CDR1 SGHVS, CDR2 FQNEAQ. This CDR3 is built from 12 residues. The DNA for the CDR3 is TGTGCCAGCAGCTTAGGCGGCCAGCCCCAGCATTTT. Translation: CASSLGGQPQHF.

V and J are TRBV5-4 and TRBJ1-1, with unresolved D. CDR3 length equals 15 residues. From germline, CDR1 is SGHNT and CDR2 YYREEE (reference sequence). Trimming stripped 0 bases from V and 2 bases from J, with 11 bases between. The CDR3 loop reads CASSLGRVRNTEAFF. The CDR3 nucleotides are TGTGCCAGCAGCTTGGGTAGGGTCAGAAACACTGAAGCTTTCTTT.

The chain links TRBV9 to TRBJ2-2, with 12 bases matching TRBD2. The V segment lost 3 bases and the J segment 2 bases; nucleotides outside the gene matches: 11. In germline, CDR1 is SGDLS, CDR2 YYNGEE. There are 19 residues in the CDR3. In nucleotides, the CDR3 is TGTGCCAGCAGCGCCCTAGCGGGAGGGCCTGTAGGAAACACCGGGGAGCTGTTTTTT. Protein: CASSALAGGPVGNTGELFF.

This rearrangement joins TRBV4-2 to TRBJ2-1; TRBD2 matches at 11 bases. The CDR3 extends over 18 amino acids. V gave up 0 bases and J gave up 7 bases; unmatched junction bases: 11. Per germline, CDR1 LGHNA and CDR2 YNFKEQ. DNA for the CDR3: TGTGCCAGCAGCCAAGAACCCGCACTAGCGGGAGATGGAAATGAGCAGTTCTTC. It yields the protein CASSQEPALAGDGNEQFF.

The chain uses TRBV30 and TRBJ1-4, with 7 bases that match TRBD1. V dropped 2 bases and J dropped 5; count of bases not matched to a gene: 14. CDR3 size: 17 residues. Germline CDR1 and CDR2: GTSNPN and SVGIG (reference sequence). The CDR3 sequence is CAWSPRDRQGLNEKLFF. In DNA, the CDR3 is TGTGCCTGGAGTCCGCGAGATAGACAGGGACTGAATGAAAAACTGTTTTTT. The variable domain in full, with the rest retrieved from reference TRBV30 and TRBJ1-4, is SQTIHQWPATLVQPVGSPLSLECTVEGTSNPNLYWYRQAAGRGLQLLFYSVGIGQISSEVPQNLSASRPQDRQFILSSKKLLLSDSGFYLCAWSPRDRQGLNEKLFFGSGTQLSVL.

The genes are TRBV11-2 and TRBJ2-5; 7 bases map to TRBD2. V gave up 8 bases and J gave up 0 bases; unmatched junction bases: 9. Germline CDR1 reads SGHAT; CDR2 reads FQNNGV. The CDR3 is made up of 15 amino acids. CDR3 DNA sequence: TGTGCCAGCGGACTTTCGGCGGGGGACCAAGAGACCCAGTACTTC. Translating gives CASGLSAGDQETQYF.

The J gene is TRBJ2-1, the V gene TRBV18; 9 bases are a match to TRBD2. There are 14 residues in the CDR3. Germline loops: CDR1 KGHSH, CDR2 LQKENI. The ends lost 3 bases at V and 10 bases at J; junction bases unmatched: 7. The CDR3 loop reads CASSPGLAPAEQFF. CDR3 in DNA: TGTGCCAGCTCACCTGGACTAGCGCCCGCAGAGCAGTTCTTC. Using reference TRBV18 and TRBJ2-1 for the parts outside the CDR3, the full variable domain is NAGVMQNPRHLVRRRGQEARLRCSPMKGHSHVYWYRQLPEEGLKFMVYLQKENIIDESGMPKERFSAEFPKEGPSILRIQQVVRGDSAAYFCASSPGLAPAEQFFGPGTRLTVL.

This chain connects TRBV28 to TRBJ2-7; weak D call: TRBD2 (7 bases). The CDR3 spans 14 residues. CDR1 MDHEN and CDR2 SYDVKM come from the germline V gene. Trimming pared 7 bases from V and 4 bases from J, leaving 17 bases between. The CDR3 DNA sequence: TGTGCCAGCATCGACGGAGGGGGGGGTTACGAGCAGTACTTC. Its translation is CASIDGGGGYEQYF. Based on the CDR3 plus reference TRBV28 and TRBJ2-7, the full variable domain is DVKVTQSSRYLVKRTGEKVFLECVQDMDHENMFWYRQDPGLGLRLIYFSYDVKMKEKGDIPEGYSVSREKKERFSLILESASTNQTSMYLCASIDGGGGYEQYFGPGTRLTVT.

The genes are TRBV5-1 and TRBJ2-5; 8 bases are shared with TRBD2. Germline values: CDR1 SGHRS, CDR2 YFSETQ. Losses at the gene ends were 6 bases for V and 11 bases for J; bases not matched to a gene: 9. The CDR3 extends over 12 amino acids. The CDR3 DNA reads TGCGCCAGCAATGGAGCGGGAGATGAGCAGTACTTC. Translating gives CASNGAGDEQYF. The variable domain in full, completed from reference TRBV5-1 and TRBJ2-5, reads KAGVTQTPRYLIKTRGQQVTLSCSPISGHRSVSWYQQTPGQGLQFLFEYFSETQRNKGNFPGRFSGRQFSNSRSEMNVSTLELGDSALYLCASNGAGDEQYFGPGTRLLVL.

The chain links TRBV7-6 to TRBJ2-5; the match to TRBD1 covers 8 bases. The CDR3 runs to 15 residues. Germline CDR1 and CDR2: SGHVS and FNYEAQ. After removal of 0 bases from V and 2 bases from J, the junction contained 2 bases not matched to a gene. CDR3 protein: CASSLAGTGQETQYF. CDR3 sequence (DNA): TGTGCCAGCAGCTTAGCCGGGACAGGACAAGAGACCCAGTACTTC.

This clone was counted a single time. V usage is TRBV6-1 and J usage is TRBJ1-2; possible D gene TRBD1, 5 bases. V was trimmed by 5 bases and J by 9 bases, leaving 10 bases between them. The CDR3 has 11 residues. Germline V gene lookup returns CDR1 MNHNS and CDR2 SASEGT. DNA of the CDR3: TGTGCCAGCAGTACCGGACACAGCTACACCTTC. Encoded protein: CASSTGHSYTF.

This sequence joins TRBV6-1 and TRBJ1-1; D is unclear. V was clipped by 4 bases and J by 4 bases, with 16 bases between them. Germline CDR1 reads MNHNS; CDR2 reads SASEGT. This CDR3 contains 15 residues. For the CDR3, the DNA is TGTGCCAGCAGTGCACTCTCGGGTGGAAGCACTGAAGCTTTCTTT. Its protein product is CASSALSGGSTEAFF.

The chain recombines TRBV28 with TRBJ2-7; 9 bases map to TRBD2. This CDR3 comprises 20 residues. Losses at the gene ends were 3 bases for V and 0 bases for J; bases not matched to a gene: 18. Germline CDR1 MDHEN, CDR2 SYDVKM. The CDR3 DNA is TGTGCCAGCAGTTTTCGCGCGGGAGGGGTTTACGGTCCGAGCTCCTACGAGCAGTACTTC. Translated: CASSFRAGGVYGPSSYEQYF.

This CDR3 is CASRRTENTEAFF. DNA for the CDR3: TGTGCCAGCAGAAGGACAGAGAACACTGAAGCTTTCTTT. The chain carries TRBV2 and TRBJ1-1, with D possibly TRBD1 on 6 matching bases. The CDR3 contains 13 residues. Trimming took 6 bases from V and 1 from J, leaving 9 bases between them. Germline assignment: CDR1 SNHLY and CDR2 FYNNEI.

V is TRBV28 and J is TRBJ2-2, with D perhaps TRBD2 (6 bases). V gave up 7 bases and J gave up 4 bases, with 13 bases separating them. CDR3 length: 14 amino acids. Germline CDR1 is MDHEN and CDR2 is SYDVKM. CDR3 sequence: CASTPGTRTGELFF. CDR3 nucleotides: TGTGCCAGCACGCCCGGGACTCGCACCGGGGAGCTGTTTTTT.

The chain employs TRBV6-1 and TRBJ2-7, with D perhaps TRBD2 (7 bases). Germline V gene sequence: CDR1 MNHNS, CDR2 SASEGT. CDR3 length equals 14 residues. Trimming removed 6 bases from V and 1 base from J, with 13 bases in between. The CDR3 reads CASRTGRESYEQYF. The CDR3 bases are TGTGCCAGCAGAACAGGGAGGGAGTCCTACGAGCAGTACTTC.